These T cell receptor beta chains were read from a single sample in a study of blood T cell repertoires in COVID-19. The method was immunoSEQ multiplex PCR; TCRdb's version includes in-frame clones alone and lacks a portion of them. Of some 250,000 clones listed, under 90% are singletons. Sample: peripheral blood. All receptors come from a woman under 30 with acute or convalescent COVID-19. CDR3s include the opening cysteine and the closing phenylalanine or tryptophan. Fields, in order: V gene, CDR3 length, clone size, J gene, D gene, CDR3 DNA, CDR3 protein. A D gene is named only where the DNA matches it firmly. The size field is filled for only some rows; it gives once, few, many or a size class.

>TRBV7-9|18|.|TRBJ2-1|TRBD1
TGTGCCAGCAGCCCTCTTCCCCGCGGGACAGGGTCCTACAATGAGCAGTTCTTC
CASSPLPRGTGSYNEQFF
>TRBV27|15|.|TRBJ2-1|.
TGTGCCAGCAGTTTATTGGGAGATCGGCGGAATGAGCAGTTCTTC
CASSLLGDRRNEQFF
>TRBV27|14|.|TRBJ2-7|.
TGTGCCAGCAGCCCGACAGGCGGGGGCTACGAGCAGTACTTC
CASSPTGGGYEQYF
>TRBV19|14|.|TRBJ1-3|.
TGTGCCAGTAGTAGGTTGAGCTCTGGAAACACCATATATTTT
CASSRLSSGNTIYF
>TRBV5-5|14|once|TRBJ1-1|.
TGTGCCAGCAGCTCGCCGGGATTGAACACTGAAGCTTTCTTT
CASSSPGLNTEAFF
>TRBV27|16|.|TRBJ2-6|.
TGTGCCAGCAGTTTCGCAGGTTTCACTGGGGCCAACGTCCTGACTTTC
CASSFAGFTGANVLTF
>TRBV28|16|.|TRBJ1-1|.
TGTGCCAGCAGCTCCCCCTCGGGACACCTAAACACTGAAGCTTTCTTT
CASSSPSGHLNTEAFF
>TRBV3-1/TRBV3-2|16|once|TRBJ2-5|.
TGTGCCAGCAGTACCCCCTACCCCCCAGGGGAAGAGACCCAGTACTTC
CASSTPYPPGEETQYF
>TRBV27|12|.|TRBJ1-2|TRBD1
TGTGCCAGCAGGGACAGGGTCGACGGCTACACCTTC
CASRDRVDGYTF
>TRBV4-3|17|.|TRBJ1-2|.
TGCGCCAGCAGCCAAGATCCAGGGACAACAGCTAACTATGGCTACACCTTC
CASSQDPGTTANYGYTF
>TRBV6-4|13|.|TRBJ2-7|.
TGTGCCAGCAGTGAGGGCCCCTCCACCGAGCAGTACTTC
CASSEGPSTEQYF
>TRBV7-6|16|.|TRBJ2-7|TRBD2
TGTGCCAGCAGCAAAAACCCTAGCGGGCGATCCTACGAGCAGTACTTC
CASSKNPSGRSYEQYF
>TRBV13|14|.|TRBJ2-7|TRBD1
TGTGCCAGCAGCTTCGGGACAGGGGCCTACGAGCAGTACTTC
CASSFGTGAYEQYF
>TRBV5-4|15|.|TRBJ1-1|.
TGTGCCAGCAGCTTTACAGGAGACGGGAACACTGAAGCTTTCTTT
CASSFTGDGNTEAFF
>TRBV27|15|.|TRBJ1-5|TRBD1
TGTGCCAGCAGTACAACCGGGACAGGCAATCAGCCCCAGCATTTT
CASSTTGTGNQPQHF
>TRBV6-5|13|.|TRBJ1-2|.
TGTGCCAGCAGTTATAATCTACAGGCTGGCTACACCTTC
CASSYNLQAGYTF
>TRBV7-6|16|once|TRBJ2-1|.
TGTGCCAGCAGCCGAGGAGGGGCTTACTCCTACAATGAGCAGTTCTTC
CASSRGGAYSYNEQFF
>TRBV30|15|.|TRBJ2-1|.
TGTGCCTCCACGACTGGGGCAGGGTCTTACAATGAGCAGTTCTTC
CASTTGAGSYNEQFF
>TRBV2|13|.|TRBJ1-1|.
TGTGCCAGCAGAAATCAACAGAACACTGAAGCTTTCTTT
CASRNQQNTEAFF
>TRBV12-3/TRBV12-4|13|.|TRBJ2-7|.
TGTGCCAGCAGTTTAGCATACTCCTACGAGCAGTACTTC
CASSLAYSYEQYF
>TRBV28|13|few|TRBJ2-7|TRBD1
TGTGCCAGCGGGGACAGGGGGTCCTACGAGCAGTACTTC
CASGDRGSYEQYF
>TRBV9|14|once|TRBJ2-2|.
TGTGCCAGCAGCGTACAGGGGAACACCGGGGAGCTGTTTTTT
CASSVQGNTGELFF
>TRBV29-1|12|.|TRBJ1-1|.
TGCAGCTTTCACGGGTTGAACACTGAAGCTTTCTTT
CSFHGLNTEAFF
>TRBV30|14|.|TRBJ2-3|TRBD1
TGTGCCTGGAGCCCCGGACAGGGGGCAGATACGCAGTATTTT
CAWSPGQGADTQYF
>TRBV19|11|.|TRBJ1-2|.
TGTGCCAGTATGAGAGGGTATGGCTACACCTTC
CASMRGYGYTF
>TRBV4-1|17|.|TRBJ1-6|.
TGCGCCAGCAGCCAAACCACCCCAGGGGAAAGCACCTCACCCCTCCACTTT
CASSQTTPGESTSPLHF
>TRBV7-2|15|.|TRBJ2-5|TRBD2
TGTGCCAGCTTATGGGGGGGGACTAGCCAAGAGACCCAGTACTTC
CASLWGGTSQETQYF
>TRBV7-8|17|.|TRBJ2-1|TRBD2
TGTGCCAGCAGCGGAAGGGGACTAGCGGTATCTTACAATGAGCAGTTCTTC
CASSGRGLAVSYNEQFF
>TRBV5-8|15|once|TRBJ2-3|.
TGTGCCAGCAGCTTTGGGGCACGGAGCACAGATACGCAGTATTTT
CASSFGARSTDTQYF
>TRBV14|15|.|TRBJ2-3|TRBD2
TGTGCCAGCAGCCTTTGGACTAGCGGCACAGATACGCAGTATTTT
CASSLWTSGTDTQYF
>TRBV19|14|.|TRBJ1-5|.
TGTGCCAGCGGAAAAAGGGAGAGCAATCAGCCCCAGCATTTT
CASGKRESNQPQHF
>TRBV5-1|13|.|TRBJ2-7|TRBD2
TGCGCCAGCCGGGCCAGCGGGGGAGTCGAGCAGTACTTC
CASRASGGVEQYF
>TRBV6-2/TRBV6-3|19|.|TRBJ2-3|.
TGTGCCAGCAGTTACCCTAACTACAGGATCGGAGGGAACACAGATACGCAGTATTTT
CASSYPNYRIGGNTDTQYF
>TRBV6-2/TRBV6-3|15|.|TRBJ2-7|TRBD2
TGTGCCAGCAGTTACGGCGGGAGCCTCAACTACGAGCAGTACTTC
CASSYGGSLNYEQYF
>TRBV6-4|15|.|TRBJ1-2|TRBD1
TGTGCCAGCAGTGATAAGGGACAGGGGTTTGGCGGCTACACCTTC
CASSDKGQGFGGYTF
>TRBV28|15|.|TRBJ2-7|TRBD1
TGTGCCAGCAGTTCCTACCGGGACAGGGAGGACGAGCAGTACTTC
CASSSYRDREDEQYF
>TRBV5-1|15|.|TRBJ2-3|.
TGCGCCAGCAGCTTGTGGGGTAGCGCCACAGATACGCAGTATTTT
CASSLWGSATDTQYF
>TRBV5-4|12|.|TRBJ2-3|.
TGTGCCAGCAGCTTTGAGGCAGATACGCAGTATTTT
CASSFEADTQYF
>TRBV3-1/TRBV3-2|16|.|TRBJ1-2|.
TGTGCCAGCAGTAGGACAGCTAGTCGAGCTAACTATGGCTACACCTTC
CASSRTASRANYGYTF
>TRBV3-1/TRBV3-2|11|few|TRBJ2-7|.
TGTGCCAGCAGCCGCGGCTACGAGCAGTACTTC
CASSRGYEQYF
>TRBV5-6|13|.|TRBJ2-5|.
TGTGCCAGCAGCTTAAACAGGGCAAAGACCCAGTACTTC
CASSLNRAKTQYF
>TRBV12-3/TRBV12-4|13|.|TRBJ1-3|.
TGTGCCAGCAGCCCGAGTACTGGAAACACCATATATTTT
CASSPSTGNTIYF
>TRBV19|12|.|TRBJ2-7|TRBD1
TGTGCCAGTTCAGGGGGCGGCTACGAGCAGTACTTC
CASSGGGYEQYF
>TRBV2|13|.|TRBJ2-7|.
TGTGCCAGCACCGGGGGAACCTCCTACGAGCAGTACTTC
CASTGGTSYEQYF
>TRBV28|13|.|TRBJ2-3|TRBD1
TGTGCCAGCAAGTTTCAGGGGGCAGATACGCAGTATTTT
CASKFQGADTQYF
>TRBV12-3/TRBV12-4|12|once|TRBJ1-1|.
TGTGCCAGCAGTTTCAGAACCACTGAAGCTTTCTTT
CASSFRTTEAFF
>TRBV4-3|16|.|TRBJ1-3|TRBD1
TGCGCCAGCAGCCAAGTTCCGGGACAGGGTAGAGACACCATATATTTT
CASSQVPGQGRDTIYF
>TRBV11-3|17|.|TRBJ2-3|TRBD1
TGTGCCAGCAGCCCTCTTAAGGGCAGGGGGAGCACAGATACGCAGTATTTT
CASSPLKGRGSTDTQYF
>TRBV28|17|many|TRBJ2-7|.
TGTGCCAGCAGTTTGTCCCCGGACTTCGGGAGTTTGTACGAGCAGTACTTC
CASSLSPDFGSLYEQYF
>TRBV9|14|.|TRBJ1-1|.
TGTGCCAGCAGCGTAGGTGGGGGCCCCGCTGAAGCTTTCTTT
CASSVGGGPAEAFF
>TRBV30|13|.|TRBJ1-1|.
TGTGCCTGGAGTGTTTCAGGAAAAACTGAAGCTTTCTTT
CAWSVSGKTEAFF
>TRBV7-2|12|.|TRBJ2-1|.
TGTGCCAGCAGCCTTTTAGCCAAGGAGCAGTTCTTC
CASSLLAKEQFF
>TRBV5-1|15|once|TRBJ1-1|.
TGCGCCAGCAGCTCCTCCCCAGGGTATGACACTGAAGCTTTCTTT
CASSSSPGYDTEAFF
>TRBV6-5|15|.|TRBJ2-7|.
TGTGCCAGCAGTTTCCGGGACAAATTCTCCTACGAGCAGTACTTC
CASSFRDKFSYEQYF
>TRBV19|10|.|TRBJ1-1|.
TGTGCCAGTATCGGGGGGGTGGCTTTCTTT
CASIGGVAFF
>TRBV3-1/TRBV3-2|15|once|TRBJ1-2|TRBD1
TGTGCCAGCAGCCAAGTCATCGGACAGGGGTATGGCTACACCTTC
CASSQVIGQGYGYTF
>TRBV29-1|14|.|TRBJ2-7|TRBD2
TGCAGCGCGACCGGGACTAGCGGCTCCTACGAGCAGTACTTC
CSATGTSGSYEQYF
>TRBV2|14|.|TRBJ1-1|.
TGTGCCAGCACCAAACAGACTAAGAACACTGAAGCTTTCTTT
CASTKQTKNTEAFF
>TRBV6-1|13|.|TRBJ1-2|.
TGTGCCAGCAGTGAATGGCCAGGGGCTGGCTACACCTTC
CASSEWPGAGYTF
>TRBV27|14|.|TRBJ1-1|.
TGTGCCAGCAGTTTCCGGGGGGGAGTCACTGAAGCTTTCTTT
CASSFRGGVTEAFF